This TCR beta chain derives from a study of T-cell reconstitution after alpha-beta-depleted transplantation in children. TCRbeta library construction was performed incorporating unique molecular identifiers. TCRdb passed the PCR reads through MiXCR, listing each CDR3 protein once. Here the sample spans about 300,000 distinct CDR3 sequences, over 9.5% being singletons. This clonotype was seen at least ten times. Germline CDR1 and CDR2: SQVTM and ANQGSEA. V trimming: 3 bases; J trimming: 6 bases; junction bases outside the gene matches: 20. The CDR3 contains 19 residues. The receptor was derived from a boy less than two years old with acute myeloid leukemia, due to receive a stem cell transplant. Specimen: PBMCs, collected before TCRalphabeta/CD19-depleted stem cell transplant. The chain recombines TRBV29-1 with TRBJ2-7; 13 nucleotides match TRBD2. In DNA, the CDR3 is TGCAGCGTTGAGGGATTAGGGACTAGCGGGATGGAGAGCCTAGGCGAGCAGTACTTC. It codes for CSVEGLGTSGMESLGEQYF.